This TCR beta chain is drawn from a study of T cell repertoires in cytomegalovirus infection. Across the study: Public signatures in TCR beta pointed to CMV infection and matching HLA type.

This clonotype was picked up a small number of times. As yet, its antigen is unknown. The study, taken as a whole, reports: Dominating the ex vivo response were HLA-C-restricted CMV-specific TCR beta clonotypes. Cumulative public TCR beta family frequency identified carriers of CMV plus the relevant HLA.

One entry per CDR3 protein results from TCRdb running MiXCR on the reads. The sample carries roughly 130,000 distinct CDR3 sequences, 8% to 9% recorded once. CDR1 and CDR2 from the germline V gene are LGHDT and YNNKEL (reference sequence). V shed 3 bases and J shed 12 bases, with 17 bases lying between them. The CDR3 covers 14 residues. The V gene is TRBV3-1, the J gene TRBJ1-4; D call uncertain. The sequence derives from a human donor in good health (CMV status not recorded). Some clones in this sample may be carry-over from other donors' samples. The sequenced sample was PBMCs. The CDR3 DNA reads as TGTGCCAGCAGCCACGGAACCCGAATCGGAGAACTGTTTTTT. This gives the protein CASSHGTRIGELFF.